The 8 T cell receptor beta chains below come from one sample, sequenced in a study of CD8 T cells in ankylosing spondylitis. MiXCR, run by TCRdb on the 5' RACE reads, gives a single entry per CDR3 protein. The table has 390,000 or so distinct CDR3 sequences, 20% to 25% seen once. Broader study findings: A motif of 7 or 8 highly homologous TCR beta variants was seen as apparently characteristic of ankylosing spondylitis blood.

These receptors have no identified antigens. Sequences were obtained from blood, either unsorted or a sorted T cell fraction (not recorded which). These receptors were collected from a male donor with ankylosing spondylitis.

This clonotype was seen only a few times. Here the CDR3 reads CASSPRGPQGEQFF. The CDR3, as DNA: TGTGCCAGCAGTCCCCGCGGCCCCCAGGGTGAGCAGTTCTTC. V gene TRBV28 combines with J gene TRBJ2-1; weak D call: TRBD1 (5 bases). Germline CDR1 and CDR2: MDHEN and SYDVKM. Between the trimmed V and J ends, which lost 5 bases and 9 bases, there was a span of 17 bases. The CDR3 runs to 14 residues.

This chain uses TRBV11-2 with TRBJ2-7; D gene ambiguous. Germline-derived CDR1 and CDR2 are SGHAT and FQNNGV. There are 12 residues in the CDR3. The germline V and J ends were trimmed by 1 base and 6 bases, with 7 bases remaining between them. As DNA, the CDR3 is TGTGCCAGCAGCTTAGCCGGGCTCGAGCAGTACTTC. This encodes CASSLAGLEQYF.

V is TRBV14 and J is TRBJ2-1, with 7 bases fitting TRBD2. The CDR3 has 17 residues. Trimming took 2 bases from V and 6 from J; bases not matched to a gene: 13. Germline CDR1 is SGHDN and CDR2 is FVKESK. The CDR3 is CASSQLGPPTSLNEQFF. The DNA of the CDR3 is TGTGCCAGCAGCCAACTAGGTCCCCCGACTAGCCTCAATGAGCAGTTCTTC.

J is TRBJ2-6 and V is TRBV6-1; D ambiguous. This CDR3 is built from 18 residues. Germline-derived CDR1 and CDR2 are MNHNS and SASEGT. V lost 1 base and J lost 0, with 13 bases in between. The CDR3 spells CASSEDFAAVSGANVLTF. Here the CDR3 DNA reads TGTGCCAGCAGTGAAGATTTCGCTGCGGTCTCTGGGGCCAACGTCCTGACTTTC.

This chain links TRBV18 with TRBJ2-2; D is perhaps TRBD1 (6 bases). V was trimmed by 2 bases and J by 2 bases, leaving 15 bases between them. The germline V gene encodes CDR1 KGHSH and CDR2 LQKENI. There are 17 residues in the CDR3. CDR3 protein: CASSPALDRGNTGELFF. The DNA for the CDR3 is TGTGCCAGCTCACCAGCGCTGGACAGAGGTAACACCGGGGAGCTGTTTTTT.

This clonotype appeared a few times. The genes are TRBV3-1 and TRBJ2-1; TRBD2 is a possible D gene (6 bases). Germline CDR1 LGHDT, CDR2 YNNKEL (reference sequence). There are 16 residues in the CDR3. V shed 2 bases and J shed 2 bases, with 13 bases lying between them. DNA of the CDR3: TGTGCCAGCAGCCAAACCGGGAGACCCCCCTACAATGAGCAGTTCTTC. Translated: CASSQTGRPPYNEQFF.

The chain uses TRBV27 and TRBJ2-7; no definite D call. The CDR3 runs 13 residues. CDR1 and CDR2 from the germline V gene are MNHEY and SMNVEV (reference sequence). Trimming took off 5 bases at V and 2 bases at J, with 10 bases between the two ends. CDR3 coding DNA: TGTGCCAGCAGTGCCTACGGAGCCTACGAGCAGTACTTC. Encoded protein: CASSAYGAYEQYF.

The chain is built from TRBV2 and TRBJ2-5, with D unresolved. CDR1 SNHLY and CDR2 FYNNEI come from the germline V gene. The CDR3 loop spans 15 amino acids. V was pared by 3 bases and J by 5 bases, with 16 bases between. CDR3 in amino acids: CASSETENPWETQYF. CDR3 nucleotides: TGTGCCAGCAGTGAGACGGAGAATCCATGGGAGACCCAGTACTTC.